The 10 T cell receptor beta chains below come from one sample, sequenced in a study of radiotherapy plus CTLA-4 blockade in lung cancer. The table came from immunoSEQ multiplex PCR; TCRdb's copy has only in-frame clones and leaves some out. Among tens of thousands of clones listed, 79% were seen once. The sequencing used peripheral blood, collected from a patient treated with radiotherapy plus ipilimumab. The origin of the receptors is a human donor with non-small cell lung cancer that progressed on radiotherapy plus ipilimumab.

The CDR3 is CASSPGGVGEQYF. CDR3 sequence (DNA): TGCGCCAGCAGCCCCGGGGGAGTCGGGGAGCAGTACTTC. This sequence joins TRBV4-3 and TRBJ2-7; D might be TRBD2 (6 bases). Per germline, CDR1 LGHNA and CDR2 YSLEER. The CDR3 extends over 13 amino acids. V lost 4 bases, J lost 7 bases, and 14 bases lay in between.

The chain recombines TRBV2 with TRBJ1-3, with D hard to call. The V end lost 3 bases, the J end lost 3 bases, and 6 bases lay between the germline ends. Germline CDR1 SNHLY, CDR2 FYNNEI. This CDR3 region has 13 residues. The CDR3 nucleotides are TGTGCCAGCAGTGATGGCATTGGAAACACCATATATTTT. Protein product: CASSDGIGNTIYF. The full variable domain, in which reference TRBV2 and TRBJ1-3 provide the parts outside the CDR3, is EPEVTQTPSHQVTQMGQEVILRCVPISNHLYFYWYRQILGQKVEFLVSFYNNEISEKSEIFDDQFSVERPDGSNFTLKIRSTKLEDSAMYFCASSDGIGNTIYFGEGSWLTVV.

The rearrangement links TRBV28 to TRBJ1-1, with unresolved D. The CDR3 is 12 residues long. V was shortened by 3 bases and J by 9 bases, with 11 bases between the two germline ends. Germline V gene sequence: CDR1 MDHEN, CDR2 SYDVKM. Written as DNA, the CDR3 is TGTGCCAGCAGTTTTATGCAGGACCAAGCTTTCTTT. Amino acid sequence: CASSFMQDQAFF.

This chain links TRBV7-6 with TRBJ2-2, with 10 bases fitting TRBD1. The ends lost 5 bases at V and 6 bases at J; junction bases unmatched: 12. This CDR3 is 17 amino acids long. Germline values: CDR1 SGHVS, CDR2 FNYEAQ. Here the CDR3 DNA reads TGTGCCAGCAGCAACTCCGGGACAGGGGTGAATGCCGGGGAGCTGTTTTTT. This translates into CASSNSGTGVNAGELFF.

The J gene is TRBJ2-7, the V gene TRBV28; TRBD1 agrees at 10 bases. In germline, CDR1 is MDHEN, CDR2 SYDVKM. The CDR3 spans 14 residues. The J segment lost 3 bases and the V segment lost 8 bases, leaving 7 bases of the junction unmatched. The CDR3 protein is CASLPGQGGYEQYF. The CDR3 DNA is TGTGCCAGCTTACCCGGACAGGGGGGCTACGAGCAGTACTTC. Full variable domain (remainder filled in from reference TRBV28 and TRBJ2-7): DVKVTQSSRYLVKRTGEKVFLECVQDMDHENMFWYRQDPGLGLRLIYFSYDVKMKEKGDIPEGYSVSREKKERFSLILESASTNQTSMYLCASLPGQGGYEQYFGPGTRLTVT.

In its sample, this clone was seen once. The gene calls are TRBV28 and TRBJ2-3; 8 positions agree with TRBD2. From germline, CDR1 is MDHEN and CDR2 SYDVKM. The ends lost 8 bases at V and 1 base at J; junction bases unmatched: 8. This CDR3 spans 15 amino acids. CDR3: CASGRAGVGTDTQYF. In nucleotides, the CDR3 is TGTGCCAGCGGCCGAGCGGGAGTCGGCACAGATACGCAGTATTTT.

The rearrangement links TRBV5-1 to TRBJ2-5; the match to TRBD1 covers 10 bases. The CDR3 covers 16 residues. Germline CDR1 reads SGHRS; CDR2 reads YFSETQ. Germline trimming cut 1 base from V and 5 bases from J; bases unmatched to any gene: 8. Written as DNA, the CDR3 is TGCGCCAGCAGCTTGTATGGGACAGGGGACGGCGAGACCCAGTACTTC. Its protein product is CASSLYGTGDGETQYF. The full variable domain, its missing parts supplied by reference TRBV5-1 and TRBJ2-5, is KAGVTQTPRYLIKTRGQQVTLSCSPISGHRSVSWYQQTPGQGLQFLFEYFSETQRNKGNFPGRFSGRQFSNSRSEMNVSTLELGDSALYLCASSLYGTGDGETQYFGPGTRLLVL.

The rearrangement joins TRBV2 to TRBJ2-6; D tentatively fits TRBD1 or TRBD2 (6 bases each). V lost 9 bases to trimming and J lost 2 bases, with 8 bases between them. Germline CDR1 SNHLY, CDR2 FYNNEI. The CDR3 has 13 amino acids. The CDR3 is CARRGAGANVLTF. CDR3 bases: TGTGCCAGGAGGGGGGCTGGGGCCAACGTCCTGACTTTC.

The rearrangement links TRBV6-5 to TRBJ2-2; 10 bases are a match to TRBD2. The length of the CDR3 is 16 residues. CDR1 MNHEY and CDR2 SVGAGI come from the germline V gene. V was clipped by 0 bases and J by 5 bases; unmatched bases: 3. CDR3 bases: TGTGCCAGCAGTTACTCACTAGCGGGACCTACCGGGGAGCTGTTTTTT. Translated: CASSYSLAGPTGELFF.

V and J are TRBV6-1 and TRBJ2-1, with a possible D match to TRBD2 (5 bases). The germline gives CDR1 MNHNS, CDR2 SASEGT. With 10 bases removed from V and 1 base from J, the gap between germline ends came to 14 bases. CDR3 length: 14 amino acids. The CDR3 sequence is CAIKAGVSYNEQFF. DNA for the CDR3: TGTGCCATCAAGGCCGGGGTTTCCTACAATGAGCAGTTCTTC.